The entry that follows covers one T cell receptor beta chain sequence. What it binds is unknown. The record originates from a study of radiation and T cells in renal cell carcinoma. Study background: Nephrectomy followed 15 Gy stereotactic body radiation by 4 weeks.

Generated by immunoSEQ multiplex PCR, the TCRdb table keeps only in-frame clones and is missing some. Among tens of thousands of clones, 60% to 85% were seen once, and the ten largest hold roughly 8%. Germline V gene data show CDR1 as LNHDA and CDR2 as SQIVND (reference sequence). The CDR3 runs to 16 residues. With 1 base clipped from V and 1 base from J, the junction kept 4 bases outside the gene matches. Time point defined: baseline pretreatment blood. Described treatment: 15 Gy SBRT to primary tumor, nephrectomy 4 weeks later. Blood was sampled at baseline, 2 weeks and 4 weeks after SBRT. Study-wide results and caveats: From baseline, blood top tumor clonotypes peaked at 2 weeks post-radiation.

The clonotype was recovered from a man aged 55 to 70 with renal cell carcinoma. The chain links TRBV19 to TRBJ2-5; 9 bases line up with TRBD2. Sequencing was performed on blood, taken from a patient whose treatment included radiotherapy and nephrectomy. CDR3 residues: CASSIGPSGTQETQYF. The CDR3 region has the DNA TGTGCCAGTAGTATAGGTCCTAGCGGGACCCAAGAGACCCAGTACTTC. The variable domain in full, completed from reference TRBV19 and TRBJ2-5, reads DGGITQSPKYLFRKEGQNVTLSCEQNLNHDAMYWYRQDPGQGLRLIYYSQIVNDFQKGDIAEGYSVSREKKESFPLTVTSAQKNPTAFYLCASSIGPSGTQETQYFGPGTRLLVL.